This T cell receptor beta chain comes out of a study of Ad26.COV2.S vaccination and SARS-CoV-2 variants. Across the whole study: Recipients of Ad26.COV2.S got it intramuscularly, once or twice 56 days apart. Study-level points and caveats: Substantial breadth was reportedly displayed by spike-specific CD8+ and CD4+ T cell responses after vaccination.

Comment on this clone: The antigen remains undetermined. The DNA is omitted, as the CDR3 cannot be located on it reliably, and the CDR3 follows TCRdb's listing.

Per germline, CDR1 WSHSY and CDR2 SAAADI. The CDR3 is made up of 14 amino acids, end residues included. Only in-frame clones appear in the TCRdb table, and some are missing; sequencing was by immunoSEQ multiplex PCR. The repertoire holds hundreds of thousands of clones, with approximately 83% as singletons. As for treatment: some 20 received Ad26.COV2.S at low or high dose, single or two shots; several received placebo; per-sample allocation not given. Sample collection was performed on day 63 after the first vaccine or placebo injection. This sequence originates from a person between 18 and 60 years old who received the Ad26.COV2.S COVID-19 vaccine or a placebo. The V call is TRBV10-2, the J call TRBJ1-5. Source: peripheral blood, taken in a trial of Ad26.COV2.S vaccine versus placebo. The CDR3 spells CASSTSNSNQPQHF.